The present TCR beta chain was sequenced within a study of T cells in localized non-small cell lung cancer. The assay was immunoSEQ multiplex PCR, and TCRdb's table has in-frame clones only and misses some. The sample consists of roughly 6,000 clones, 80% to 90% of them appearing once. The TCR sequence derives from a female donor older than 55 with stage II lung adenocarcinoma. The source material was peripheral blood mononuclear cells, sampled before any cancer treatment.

The CDR3 sequence: CAISDPPEGGFTGYTF. The CDR3 DNA follows: TGTGCCATCAGTGACCCGCCTGAGGGGGGATTTACGGGCTACACCTTC. The chain recombines TRBV10-3 with TRBJ1-2; D possibly corresponds to TRBD1 (6 bases). V lost 3 bases and J 8 bases, leaving 22 bases between the germline ends. CDR3 length equals 16 residues. Germline CDR1 reads ENHRY; CDR2 reads SYGVKD.